This T cell receptor beta chain was retrieved from a study of cytomegalovirus exposure and HLA in healthy donors. Study information: It was reported in a later analysis that the approximately 120 validation repertoires used the same platform as the roughly 640 first-cohort repertoires.

About this clone itself: Its target is unknown.

The data were produced by immunoSEQ multiplex PCR, yet TCRdb's version contains in-frame clones alone and is incomplete. The sample consists of approximately 300,000 clones, about nine tenths of them appearing once. The donors were part of the validation cohort of 120 subjects. That cohort was separate from the first cohort, which comprised 666 subjects. Study-wide results and limits: Some public TCRs appeared in many individuals, while most sequences were rare. Reported results showed that the classifier diagnosed cytomegalovirus status with high specificity and sensitivity.

The CDR3 loop spans 16 amino acids. The germline V gene encodes CDR1 SGDLS and CDR2 YYNGEE. J gave up 3 bases and V 0 bases, and 4 bases lay outside the gene matches. This receptor was identified in a woman under 30 in good health and CMV-seronegative. The source material was PBMCs. The V and J genes are TRBV9 and TRBJ2-2; 8 bases align to TRBD2. The CDR3 reads CASSVELAADTGELFF. CDR3 nucleotides: TGTGCCAGCAGCGTAGAACTAGCGGCGGACACCGGGGAGCTGTTTTTT.